Below are 11 T cell receptor beta chains sequenced from a single sample in a study of CXCR3-negative and CXCR3-positive naive CD8 T cells. Through 5' RACE with UMI labels, the TRB cDNA libraries were prepared. With the 5' RACE reads reprocessed, TCRdb shows one record per CDR3 protein and no DNA. The table for this sample gives some 8,700 distinct CDR3 sequences. Sequenced material: naive CXCR3- CD8+ T cells from blood. Subset in this sample: CD45RO-CCR7+CD27+CD95- naive CD8+ T cells lacking CXCR3 (TNR3-). These TCRs come from a human donor in good health. Some clones in this sample may be carry-over from other donors' samples.

This clonotype registers medium-sized by frequency. This rearrangement joins TRBV10-3 to TRBJ1-2; TCRdb gives TRBD1 as the D gene, but with no DNA this cannot be confirmed. CDR1 and CDR2 (germline): ENHRY, SYGVKD. The CDR3 contains 14 residues. The CDR3 region is CAISEGATGDGYTF.

This clonotype shows up as medium-sized by frequency. This sequence joins TRBV12-3 or TRBV12-4 and TRBJ1-2; checking the TCRdb D call of TRBD1 is not possible without DNA. The CDR3 has 13 residues. This CDR3 is CASSVWPGDGYTF.

The rearrangement uses TRBV29-1 and TRBJ2-6; TCRdb selects TRBD1, and the lack of DNA leaves this call unchecked. CDR1 SQVTM and CDR2 ANQGSEA come from the germline V gene. This CDR3 is 18 amino acids long. CDR3 residues: CSVEDGAGGNSGANVLTF.

This clonotype is classed as medium-sized by frequency. The chain combines TRBV6-1 with TRBJ1-5; the D gene TCRdb calls, TRBD1, cannot be checked with no DNA. Germline lookup yields CDR1 MNHNS and CDR2 SASEGT. The CDR3 has 15 amino acids. The CDR3 reads CASTPSVGAGQPQHF.

This clonotype counts as medium-sized (0.01 to 0.1%) by frequency. V and J are TRBV11-2 and TRBJ2-1. The length of the CDR3 is 11 residues. Germline assignment: CDR1 SGHAT and CDR2 FQNNGV. The CDR3 region is CASSLHNEQFF.

The chain recombines TRBV6-2 or TRBV6-3 with TRBJ1-1; TCRdb lists TRBD1, though no DNA is available to test this call. CDR3 size: 15 residues. The germline V gene encodes CDR1 MNHEY and CDR2 SVGEGT. The chain's CDR3 is CASSSPADGTSEAFF.

J is TRBJ2-1 and V is TRBV14; lacking DNA, the TRBD2 call made by TCRdb goes unchecked. CDR1 is SGHDN, CDR2 FVKESK, per germline. This CDR3 has 14 amino acids. The CDR3 protein is CASSLGTNYNEQFF.

This clonotype shows up as medium-sized (0.01 to 0.1%) by frequency. The chain employs TRBV5-1 and TRBJ2-7; the TCRdb call, TRBD2, lacks DNA for checking. Germline V gene lookup returns CDR1 SGHRS and CDR2 YFSETQ. The CDR3 covers 15 residues. CDR3 region: CASSSDLAGSYEQYF.

This clonotype is classed as medium-sized by frequency. This chain connects TRBV29-1 to TRBJ2-1; there is no DNA to check the TCRdb D call of TRBD1. The V gene's germline CDR1 is SQVTM and CDR2 ANQGSEA. CDR3 size: 12 residues. The CDR3 spells CSVNGGGNEQFF.

The chain recombines TRBV3-1 with TRBJ2-1; as DNA is missing, the TRBD2 call by TCRdb cannot be tested. The length of the CDR3 is 15 residues. CDR1 LGHDT and CDR2 YNNKEL come from the germline V gene (reference sequence). CDR3: CASSLVREIYNEQFF.

This clonotype is medium-sized by frequency. The chain employs TRBV7-2 and TRBJ2-3. There are 13 residues in the CDR3. Germline-derived CDR1 and CDR2 are SGHTA and FQGNSA. CDR3 sequence reads: CASSLESTDTQYF.